This TCR beta chain was obtained from a study of human T cells and chemical hapten exposure. Time point specified: patch test 2, 6 weeks after DPC sensitization. The sample's treatment: therapeutic diphenylcyclopropenone sensitization with weekly scalp DPC. This clonotype was picked up a small number of times. Its antigen is unknown. As handled by the study authors: Sample TCR totals centred on a median of approximately 100,000, ranging roughly 20,000 to 690,600. One entry per CDR3 protein results from TCRdb running MiXCR on the RACE reads. In this record, the V and J calls reflect TCRdb's handling and not the investigators' own analysis. This table holds about 140,000 distinct CDR3 sequences, 12% found once. Findings of the study overall: TCRs at a frequency above 1 in 1000 stayed unchanged with DPC sensitization.

This TCR was recovered from a woman between 45 and 60 years old with alopecia areata. Some clones in this sample may be carry-over from other donors' samples. The sequencing used whole blood, collected in connection with sensitization to the hapten diphenylcyclopropenone (DPC).

CDR3 sequence (DNA): TGTGCCAGCAGCCCCGGTTACAATGAGCAGTTCTTC. It codes for CASSPGYNEQFF. The chain combines TRBV5-6 with TRBJ2-1; no firm D call. The V end was cut by 4 bases, the J end by 4 bases, with 6 bases between. The CDR3 length is 12 residues. Germline V lookup: CDR1 SGHDT, CDR2 YYEEEE.